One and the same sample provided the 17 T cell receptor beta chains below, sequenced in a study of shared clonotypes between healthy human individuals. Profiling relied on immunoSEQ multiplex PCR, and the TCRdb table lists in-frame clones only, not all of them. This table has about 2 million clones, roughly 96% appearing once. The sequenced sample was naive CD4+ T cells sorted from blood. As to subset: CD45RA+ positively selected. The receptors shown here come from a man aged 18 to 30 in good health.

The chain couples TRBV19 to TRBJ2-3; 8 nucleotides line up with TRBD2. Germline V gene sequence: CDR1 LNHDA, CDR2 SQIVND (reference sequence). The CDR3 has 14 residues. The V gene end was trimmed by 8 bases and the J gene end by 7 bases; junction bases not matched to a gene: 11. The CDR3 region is CASLQAGGTNTQYF. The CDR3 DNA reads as TGTGCCAGTCTCCAGGCGGGGGGAACAAATACGCAGTATTTT.

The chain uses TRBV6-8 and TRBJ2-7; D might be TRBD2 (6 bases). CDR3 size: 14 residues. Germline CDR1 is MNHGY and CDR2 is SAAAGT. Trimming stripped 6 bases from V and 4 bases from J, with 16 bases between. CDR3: CASRAEGGEYEQYF. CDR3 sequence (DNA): TGTGCCAGCAGGGCGGAAGGAGGGGAGTACGAGCAGTACTTC.

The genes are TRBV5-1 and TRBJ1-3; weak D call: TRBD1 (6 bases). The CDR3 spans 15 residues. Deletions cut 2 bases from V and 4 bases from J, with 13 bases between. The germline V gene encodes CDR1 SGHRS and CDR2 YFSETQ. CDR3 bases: TGCGCCAGCAGCTTAGGGACACTTGGAGGAAACACCATATATTTT. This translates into CASSLGTLGGNTIYF.

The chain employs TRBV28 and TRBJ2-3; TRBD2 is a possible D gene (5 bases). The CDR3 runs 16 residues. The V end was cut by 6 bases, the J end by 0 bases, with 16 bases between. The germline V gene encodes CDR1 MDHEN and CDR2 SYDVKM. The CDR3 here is CASRTPKLGSTDTQYF. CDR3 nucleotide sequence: TGTGCCAGCAGGACCCCCAAACTAGGAAGCACAGATACGCAGTATTTT.

The CDR3 reads CASSPPSSTGSKNIQYF. The CDR3 coding sequence is TGTGCCAGCAGCCCGCCTTCCTCTACAGGGTCCAAAAACATTCAGTACTTC. This chain links TRBV2 with TRBJ2-4; D is possibly TRBD1 (6 bases). V shed 6 bases and J shed 2 bases, with 20 bases lying between them. The CDR3 covers 17 residues. The germline V gene encodes CDR1 SNHLY and CDR2 FYNNEI. The full variable domain, with the rest looked up from reference TRBV2 and TRBJ2-4, is EPEVTQTPSHQVTQMGQEVILRCVPISNHLYFYWYRQILGQKVEFLVSFYNNEISEKSEIFDDQFSVERPDGSNFTLKIRSTKLEDSAMYFCASSPPSSTGSKNIQYFGAGTRLSVL.

This chain's CDR3 is CASSRDRGTPLHF. CDR3 sequence (DNA): TGTGCCAGTAGCCGGGACAGGGGTACACCCCTCCACTTT. The chain combines TRBV19 with TRBJ1-6; TRBD1 matches at 10 bases. The V and J ends lost 6 bases and 11 bases, in that order; junction bases with no gene match: 4. CDR1 LNHDA and CDR2 SQIVND come from the germline V gene (reference sequence). The CDR3 totals 13 residues.

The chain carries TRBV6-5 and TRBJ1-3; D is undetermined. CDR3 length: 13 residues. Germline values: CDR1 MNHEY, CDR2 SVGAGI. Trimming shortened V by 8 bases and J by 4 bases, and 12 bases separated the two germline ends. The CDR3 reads CASASYEGNTIYF. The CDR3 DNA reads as TGTGCCAGCGCGAGTTACGAGGGAAACACCATATATTTT.

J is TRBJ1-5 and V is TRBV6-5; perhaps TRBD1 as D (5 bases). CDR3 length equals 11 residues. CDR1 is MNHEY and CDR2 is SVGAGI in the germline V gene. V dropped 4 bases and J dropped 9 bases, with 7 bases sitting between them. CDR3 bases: TGTGCCAGCAGTTCTGGGGGGCCCCAGCATTTT. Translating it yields CASSSGGPQHF.

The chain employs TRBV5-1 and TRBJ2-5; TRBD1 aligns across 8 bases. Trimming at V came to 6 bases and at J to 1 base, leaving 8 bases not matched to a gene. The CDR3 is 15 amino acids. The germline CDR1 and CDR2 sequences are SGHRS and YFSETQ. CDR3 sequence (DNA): TGCGCCAGCATCAGGGGGCCGGAGGTCCAAGAGACCCAGTACTTC. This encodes CASIRGPEVQETQYF.

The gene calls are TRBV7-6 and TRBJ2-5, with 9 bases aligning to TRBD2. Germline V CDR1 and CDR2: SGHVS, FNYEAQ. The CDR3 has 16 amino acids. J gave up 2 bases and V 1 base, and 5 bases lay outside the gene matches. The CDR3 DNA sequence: TGTGCCAGCAGCTTAGGCTCGGGACTAGCACAAGAGACCCAGTACTTC. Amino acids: CASSLGSGLAQETQYF.

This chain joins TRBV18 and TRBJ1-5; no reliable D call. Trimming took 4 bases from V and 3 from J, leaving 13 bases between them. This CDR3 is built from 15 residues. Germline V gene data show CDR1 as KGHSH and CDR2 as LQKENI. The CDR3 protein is CASSLFPDFNQPQHF. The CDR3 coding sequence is TGTGCCAGCTCACTCTTCCCAGACTTCAATCAGCCCCAGCATTTT.

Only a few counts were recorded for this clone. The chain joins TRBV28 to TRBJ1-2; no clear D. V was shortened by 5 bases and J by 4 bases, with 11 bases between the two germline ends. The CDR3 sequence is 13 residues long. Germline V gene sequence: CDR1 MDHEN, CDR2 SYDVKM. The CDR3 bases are TGTGCCAGCAGTCTTGACATTTCCTATGGCTACACCTTC. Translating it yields CASSLDISYGYTF.

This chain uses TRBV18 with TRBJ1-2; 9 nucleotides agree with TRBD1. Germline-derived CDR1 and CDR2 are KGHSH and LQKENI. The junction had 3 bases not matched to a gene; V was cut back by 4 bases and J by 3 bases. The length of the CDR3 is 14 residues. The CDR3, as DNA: TGTGCCAGCTCACGGGACAGGGAGGACTATGGCTACACCTTC. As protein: CASSRDREDYGYTF.

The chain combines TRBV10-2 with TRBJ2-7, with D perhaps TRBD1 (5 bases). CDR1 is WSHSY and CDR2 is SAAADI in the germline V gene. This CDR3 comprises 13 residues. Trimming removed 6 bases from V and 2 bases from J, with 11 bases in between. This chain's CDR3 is CASSPGWPYEQYF. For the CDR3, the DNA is TGCGCCAGCAGCCCAGGGTGGCCCTACGAGCAGTACTTC.

The CDR3 loop is CSVEQGTGYGYTF. CDR3 in DNA: TGCAGCGTTGAACAGGGAACGGGCTATGGCTACACCTTC. This chain uses TRBV29-1 with TRBJ1-2; a weak D match, TRBD1 (5 bases). V was pared by 2 bases and J by 4 bases, with 11 bases between. CDR1 is SQVTM and CDR2 is ANQGSEA in the germline V gene. The CDR3 totals 13 residues.

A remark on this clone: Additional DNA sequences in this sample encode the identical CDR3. CDR3 nucleotides: TGCGCCAGCAGCTTGGGACTAGCAGGGGAGACCCAGTACTTC. Its translation is CASSLGLAGETQYF. The gene calls are TRBV5-1 and TRBJ2-5; 7 bases are shared with TRBD2. Germline loops: CDR1 SGHRS, CDR2 YFSETQ. Unmatched junction bases numbered 4, after V lost 0 bases and J lost 5 bases. There are 14 residues in the CDR3.

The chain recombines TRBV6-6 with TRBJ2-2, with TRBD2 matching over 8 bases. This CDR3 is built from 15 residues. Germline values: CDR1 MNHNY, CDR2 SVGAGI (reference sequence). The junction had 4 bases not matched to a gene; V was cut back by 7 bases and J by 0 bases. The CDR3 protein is CASTQRGSNTGELFF. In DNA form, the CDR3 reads TGTGCCAGCACCCAGCGGGGGTCGAACACCGGGGAGCTGTTTTTT.